Given below is one T cell receptor beta chain in context. This specimen belongs to a study of blood T cell repertoires in COVID-19. Study summary: Some COVID-19 samples were acute and others convalescent; all came from the United States, Italy and Spain. PBMCs, B-cell-depleted T cells, or T cells provided the cDNA or gDNA that made up the material.

Per the original methods: Amplified reference gene primers provided the basis for estimating nucleated cell counts. Clones were sequenced by immunoSEQ multiplex PCR, and TCRdb holds only the in-frame ones, with some missing. The V and J calls and the clone size are those of that table, but D and trimming were determined from the DNA. The repertoire holds about 120,000 clones, 75% to 85% seen once, with about 10% in the top ten. The V and J ends lost 2 bases and 7 bases respectively, with 12 bases between them. CDR1 is SNHLY, CDR2 FYNNEI, per germline. The CDR3 length is 15 residues. The V and J genes are TRBV2 and TRBJ1-6; tentatively, D is TRBD1 (6 bases). The TCR comes from a human donor in a cohort sampled during active COVID-19. The sample consisted of peripheral blood. CDR3 in amino acids: CASSERNRDNSPLHF. Here the CDR3 DNA reads TGTGCCAGCAGTGAAAGAAACAGGGACAATTCACCCCTCCACTTT.